Below, 21 T cell receptor beta chains from the same sample are listed, as sequenced in a study of T cell responses to AZD1222 COVID-19 vaccine. Produced via immunoSEQ multiplex PCR; TCRdb's table is partial and in-frame only. The sample consists of tens of thousands of clones, about nine tenths of them appearing once. The sequenced sample was peripheral blood, obtained on day 0 of AZD1222 vaccination. The source of these receptors is an adult in good health.

The CDR3 DNA is TGTGCCAGCAGTTACACAAACAGGGGTCCTGAAGCTTTCTTT. The encoded protein is CASSYTNRGPEAFF. The V call is TRBV6-5, the J call TRBJ1-1, with 7 nucleotides matching TRBD1. The germline V gene encodes CDR1 MNHEY and CDR2 SVGAGI. Unmatched junction bases numbered 6, after V lost 2 bases and J lost 6 bases. CDR3 length: 14 amino acids.

The chain is built from TRBV21-1 and TRBJ2-4. TRBV21-1 constitutes a pseudogene. This CDR3 region has 14 residues. The CDR3 loop reads CASSKGVAKNIQYF. CDR3 DNA sequence: TGTGCCAGCAGCAAAGGTGTAGCCAAAAACATTCAGTACTTC.

V usage is TRBV5-5 and J usage is TRBJ2-5, with D perhaps matching TRBD2 (5 bases). This CDR3 is built from 14 residues. Trimming cost V 0 bases and J 5 bases, with 11 bases left between them. Germline assignment: CDR1 SGHKS and CDR2 YYEKEE (reference sequence). CDR3 nucleotide sequence: TGTGCCAGCAGCTTGGCTTACTGGGAGGAGACCCAGTACTTC. Translating gives CASSLAYWEETQYF.

The V gene is TRBV30, the J gene TRBJ1-5; 8 nucleotides align to TRBD1. Germline CDR1 reads GTSNPN; CDR2 reads SVGIG (reference sequence). The CDR3 totals 14 residues. The V segment lost 2 bases and the J segment 5 bases; nucleotides outside the gene matches: 5. The CDR3 region has the DNA TGTGCCTGGAGTCCAGGGGGCCCCGATCAGCCCCAGCATTTT. This translates into CAWSPGGPDQPQHF.

V and J are TRBV2 and TRBJ2-3; D is undetermined. V lost 3 bases and J lost 6, with 16 bases in between. The germline V gene encodes CDR1 SNHLY and CDR2 FYNNEI. CDR3 length: 15 residues. The CDR3: CASSEFWLGWDTQYF. The CDR3 coding sequence is TGTGCCAGCAGTGAGTTTTGGCTAGGATGGGATACGCAGTATTTT.

The CDR3 region is CSAGEWRKEYTEAFF. The DNA of the CDR3 is TGCAGTGCTGGTGAATGGCGGAAGGAATACACTGAAGCTTTCTTT. V gene TRBV20-1 combines with J gene TRBJ1-1; no clear D. Trimming shortened V by 5 bases and J by 3 bases, and 19 bases separated the two germline ends. The CDR3 has 15 residues. Looked up from germline, CDR1 is DFQATT and CDR2 is SNEGSKA (reference sequence).

This chain uses TRBV5-6 with TRBJ2-2; D unclear. Trimming removed 4 bases from V and 1 base from J, with 5 bases in between. The germline gives CDR1 SGHDT, CDR2 YYEEEE. The CDR3 is 13 amino acids. The CDR3 protein is CASSLMNTGELFF. For the CDR3, the DNA is TGTGCCAGCAGCCTCATGAACACCGGGGAGCTGTTTTTT.

The CDR3 DNA reads as TGTGCCAGCAGTTTCCTCCGTCAGCCCCAGCATTTT. Its translation: CASSFLRQPQHF. The chain carries TRBV12-3 or TRBV12-4 and TRBJ1-5; D is unclear. This CDR3 region has 12 residues. V dropped 3 bases and J dropped 6 bases, with 6 bases sitting between them.

The chain has TRBV4-3 and TRBJ2-7, with a tentative D call TRBD2 (6 bases). This CDR3 has 19 amino acids. CDR1 is LGHNA and CDR2 is YSLEER in the germline V gene. The ends were cut back, 2 bases at V and 0 bases at J, with 23 bases in the middle. The CDR3 loop is CASSQQRHAPGGSSYEQYF. As DNA, the CDR3 is TGCGCCAGCAGCCAACAGAGACACGCCCCCGGGGGTAGCTCCTACGAGCAGTACTTC.

The chain uses TRBV5-1 and TRBJ1-3; 8 bases map to TRBD1. Trimming took 1 base from V and 3 from J; bases not matched to a gene: 3. The CDR3 loop spans 15 amino acids. The germline gives CDR1 SGHRS, CDR2 YFSETQ. The DNA for the CDR3 is TGCGCCAGCAGCTTGCAGGGGGCGGTTGGAAACACCATATATTTT. Amino acids: CASSLQGAVGNTIYF. Full variable domain (outside the CDR3, taken from reference TRBV5-1 and TRBJ1-3): KAGVTQTPRYLIKTRGQQVTLSCSPISGHRSVSWYQQTPGQGLQFLFEYFSETQRNKGNFPGRFSGRQFSNSRSEMNVSTLELGDSALYLCASSLQGAVGNTIYFGEGSWLTVV.

The chain combines TRBV6-2 or TRBV6-3 with TRBJ1-5, with 7 bases aligning to TRBD1. V shed 6 bases, J shed 1 base, and the junction held 12 bases outside the gene matches. From germline, CDR1 is MNHEY and CDR2 SVGEGT. This CDR3 is 17 amino acids long. The CDR3 nucleotides read TGTGCCAGCAGCCCCGACAGGGATGGTGGGAGCAATCAGCCCCAGCATTTT. Its protein product is CASSPDRDGGSNQPQHF.

V gene TRBV6-5 combines with J gene TRBJ2-3; a possible D gene is TRBD1 (6 bases). The germline gives CDR1 MNHEY, CDR2 SVGAGI. This CDR3 is 15 amino acids long. The ends were cut back, 4 bases at V and 2 bases at J, with 13 bases in the middle. CDR3 bases: TGTGCCAGCAGTTTCAGGGGAACGTTCACAGATACGCAGTATTTT. Translation: CASSFRGTFTDTQYF.

This sequence joins TRBV9 and TRBJ2-2; 10 positions match TRBD2. CDR1 SGDLS and CDR2 YYNGEE come from the germline V gene. J lost 0 bases, V lost 2 bases, and 4 bases had no gene match. The CDR3 is 17 residues long. The CDR3 region is CASSVLAGGTNTGELFF. The CDR3, as DNA: TGTGCCAGCAGCGTTTTAGCGGGAGGAACGAACACCGGGGAGCTGTTTTTT.

V and J are TRBV5-1 and TRBJ1-1, with D unclear. Trimming took off 0 bases at V and 3 bases at J, with 6 bases between the two ends. Germline CDR1 is SGHRS and CDR2 is YFSETQ. The CDR3 is 13 residues long. The CDR3 loop is CASSLDGYTEAFF. DNA of the CDR3: TGCGCCAGCAGCTTGGATGGGTACACTGAAGCTTTCTTT.

The gene calls are TRBV19 and TRBJ2-5; possible D gene TRBD2, 5 bases. The CDR3 has 15 residues. The V end was cut by 2 bases, the J end by 3 bases, with 13 bases between. Germline V gene sequence: CDR1 LNHDA, CDR2 SQIVND (reference sequence). CDR3 sequence: CASSITSLDEETQYF. The CDR3 coding sequence is TGTGCCAGTAGTATAACTAGTCTAGATGAAGAGACCCAGTACTTC.

The CDR3 loop is CASRPAGGSYNEQFF. The CDR3 DNA is TGTGCCAGCAGGCCAGCGGGGGGTTCCTACAATGAGCAGTTCTTC. This rearrangement joins TRBV3-1 (or the pseudogene TRBV3-2) to TRBJ2-1; 9 bases line up with TRBD2. V shed 6 bases and J 1 base; nucleotides not matched to a gene: 4. The CDR3 contains 15 residues. CDR1 and CDR2 (germline): LGHDT, YNNKEL (reference sequence).

The chain employs TRBV27 and TRBJ1-6, with unresolved D. V was trimmed by 1 base and J by 7 bases, leaving 8 bases between them. Germline CDR1 MNHEY, CDR2 SMNVEV (reference sequence). This CDR3 spans 14 amino acids. CDR3 region: CASSLLGRNSPLHF. DNA of the CDR3: TGTGCCAGCAGTTTATTGGGCCGGAATTCACCCCTCCACTTT.

This chain joins TRBV3-1 (or the pseudogene TRBV3-2) and TRBJ2-3; D could derive from TRBD1 or TRBD2 (6 bases each). The CDR3 contains 13 residues. The V gene's germline CDR1 is LGHDT and CDR2 YNNKEL (reference sequence). V was pared by 8 bases and J by 0 bases, with 9 bases between. The CDR3 DNA sequence: TGTGCCAGCGGGGGGCTCAGCACAGATACGCAGTATTTT. Its translation: CASGGLSTDTQYF.

In its sample, this clone was seen a few times. At the DNA level, this CDR3 is encoded by other sequences in the same sample as well. The genes are TRBV6-2 or TRBV6-3 and TRBJ2-3, with 7 positions matching TRBD1. The CDR3 has 15 residues. Germline CDR1 and CDR2: MNHEY and SVGEGT. V lost 4 bases, J lost 0 bases, and 4 bases stayed unmatched. As DNA, the CDR3 is TGTGCCAGCAGTTCTGGGGACAGCAGCACAGATACGCAGTATTTT. Amino acid sequence: CASSSGDSSTDTQYF.

The rearrangement links TRBV19 to TRBJ1-2; no definite D call. Between the trimmed V and J ends, which lost 1 base and 8 bases, there was a span of 23 bases. CDR3 length equals 17 residues. Germline-derived CDR1 and CDR2 are LNHDA and SQIVND (reference sequence). This CDR3 is CASSIADGSPRGFGYTF. CDR3 nucleotide sequence: TGTGCCAGTAGTATAGCAGATGGGTCCCCTCGCGGTTTCGGCTACACCTTC.

The chain is built from TRBV4-3 and TRBJ1-1; D is unclear. CDR1 and CDR2 from the germline V gene are LGHNA and YSLEER. The CDR3 covers 15 residues. Deletions cut 7 bases from V and 1 base from J, with 16 bases between. The CDR3, as DNA: TGCGCCAGCACAACAAGATACGGGGAGAACACTGAAGCTTTCTTT. Translated: CASTTRYGENTEAFF.